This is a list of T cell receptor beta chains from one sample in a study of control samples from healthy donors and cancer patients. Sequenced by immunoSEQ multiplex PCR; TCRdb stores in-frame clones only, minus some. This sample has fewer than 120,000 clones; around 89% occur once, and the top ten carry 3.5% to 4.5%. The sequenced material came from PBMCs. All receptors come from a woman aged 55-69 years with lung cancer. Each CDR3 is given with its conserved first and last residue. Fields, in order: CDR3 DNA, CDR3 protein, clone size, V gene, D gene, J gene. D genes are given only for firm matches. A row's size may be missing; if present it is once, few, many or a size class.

TGTGCCAGCCGTTCGGGCTCCTATAATTCACCCCTCCACTTT	CASRSGSYNSPLHF	NA	TRBV6-2/TRBV6-3	NA	TRBJ1-6
TGTGCCAGCAGTTTAGAGAGTGACAGTTCCAGCGAGCAGTACTTC	CASSLESDSSSEQYF	NA	TRBV28	NA	TRBJ2-7
TGCGCCAGCAGCCAAGTAGGAAGCGGTAGCACAGATACGCAGTATTTT	CASSQVGSGSTDTQYF	NA	TRBV4-3	NA	TRBJ2-3
TGCAGCGTTAAAGACAGGGGACCAGATACGCAGTATTTT	CSVKDRGPDTQYF	NA	TRBV29-1	TRBD1	TRBJ2-3
TGCGCCAGCAGCCAAGATCCTAACGGCGGGGCGAGGGGAACAGATACGCAGTATTTT	CASSQDPNGGARGTDTQYF	NA	TRBV4-3	NA	TRBJ2-3
TGTGCCAGCAGTTTAGCAGGCTCAGGGGTTCGCAATCAGCCCCAGCATTTT	CASSLAGSGVRNQPQHF	NA	TRBV28	NA	TRBJ1-5
TGTGCCAGCAGCCCACCGGGACAGGGACTCGCTGGGGCCAACGTCCTGACTTTC	CASSPPGQGLAGANVLTF	NA	TRBV7-9	TRBD1	TRBJ2-6
TGTGCCAGCAGCTTAACAGGGATCTATGGCTACACCTTC	CASSLTGIYGYTF	NA	TRBV6-6	NA	TRBJ1-2
TGTGCCAGCACCCTTACAACAGAAGATAATTCACCCCTCCACTTT	CASTLTTEDNSPLHF	NA	TRBV6-6	NA	TRBJ1-6
TGCGCCAGCAGCCAAGAGGGAGCGGGAAATTACGAGCAGTACTTC	CASSQEGAGNYEQYF	NA	TRBV4-1	TRBD2	TRBJ2-7
TGTGCCAGCTCTATTGAGGACAGCTCGAACACCGGGGAGCTGTTTTTT	CASSIEDSSNTGELFF	NA	TRBV18	NA	TRBJ2-2
TGTGCCAGCAGTTCCCAGGGAGGTAGTGGCTACACCTTC	CASSSQGGSGYTF	NA	TRBV27	NA	TRBJ1-2
TGTGCCAGCAGCAAAGGTCGCGGGGAAGCCGGGGAGCTGTTTTTT	CASSKGRGEAGELFF	NA	TRBV21-1	NA	TRBJ2-2
TGTGCCAGCAGTCGAACCCCTTCGTCCGAGGGGTGGGGATACAATCAGCCCCAGCATTTT	CASSRTPSSEGWGYNQPQHF	NA	TRBV27	NA	TRBJ1-5
TGTGCCAGCAGGGTCGGGGAGTTGGGGTACGAGCAGTACTTC	CASRVGELGYEQYF	NA	TRBV2	NA	TRBJ2-7
TGCGCCAGCAGCTTCCAGTTCGACGAGCAGTACTTC	CASSFQFDEQYF	NA	TRBV5-1	NA	TRBJ2-7
TGTGCCATCAGTGCCGACACAGATTATGGCTACACCTTC	CAISADTDYGYTF	NA	TRBV10-3	NA	TRBJ1-2
TGCGCCAGCAGCTTGTATCCGGGGCTTGGGGAGCTGTTTTTT	CASSLYPGLGELFF	few	TRBV5-1	NA	TRBJ2-2
TGTGCCAGCAGCCCGACAGGGGCCGAGCAGTACTTC	CASSPTGAEQYF	NA	TRBV3-1/TRBV3-2	TRBD1	TRBJ2-7
TGTGCCTGGACCCCTAACTATGGCTACACCTTC	CAWTPNYGYTF	few	TRBV30	NA	TRBJ1-2
TGTGCCAGCAGCTTAAACCCGGGCTCAGGCACAGATACGCAGTATTTT	CASSLNPGSGTDTQYF	NA	TRBV7-3	NA	TRBJ2-3
TGTGCCACCAGTGACTCACCTACAGGGTCTTCTAACTATGGCTACACCTTC	CATSDSPTGSSNYGYTF	once	TRBV24-1	NA	TRBJ1-2
TGCAGCGTTGAAGGACAGGACCCCTACGAGCAGTACTTC	CSVEGQDPYEQYF	NA	TRBV29-1	NA	TRBJ2-7
TGTGCCAGCAGGGCCCGTTCTTGGGCTTTCTTT	CASRARSWAFF	NA	TRBV3-1/TRBV3-2	NA	TRBJ1-1
TGTGCCAGTAGTATAGAGCCCCTAGGTGGCCAGCCCCAGCATTTT	CASSIEPLGGQPQHF	NA	TRBV19	NA	TRBJ1-5